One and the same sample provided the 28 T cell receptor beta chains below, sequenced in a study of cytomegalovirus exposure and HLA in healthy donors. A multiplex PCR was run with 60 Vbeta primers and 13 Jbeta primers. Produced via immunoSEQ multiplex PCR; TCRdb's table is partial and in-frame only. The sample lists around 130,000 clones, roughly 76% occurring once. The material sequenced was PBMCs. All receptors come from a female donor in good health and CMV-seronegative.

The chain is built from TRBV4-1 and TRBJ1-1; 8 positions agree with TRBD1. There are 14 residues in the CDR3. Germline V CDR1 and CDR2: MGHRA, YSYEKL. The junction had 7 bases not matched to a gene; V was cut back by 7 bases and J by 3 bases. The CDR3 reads CASIGQGRHTEAFF. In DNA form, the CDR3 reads TGCGCCAGCATCGGACAGGGTAGGCACACTGAAGCTTTCTTT.

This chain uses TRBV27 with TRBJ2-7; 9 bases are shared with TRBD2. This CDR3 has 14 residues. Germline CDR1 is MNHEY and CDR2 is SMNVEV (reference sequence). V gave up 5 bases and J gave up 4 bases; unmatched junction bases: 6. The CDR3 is CASSRSGRLYEQYF. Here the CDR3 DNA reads TGTGCCAGCAGTCGTAGCGGGAGATTATACGAGCAGTACTTC.

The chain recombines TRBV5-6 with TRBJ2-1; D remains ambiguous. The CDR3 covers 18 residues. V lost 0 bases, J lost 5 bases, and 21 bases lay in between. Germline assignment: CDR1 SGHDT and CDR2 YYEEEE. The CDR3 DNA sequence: TGTGCCAGCAGCTTGGTAACAGTAAGTGGTTCGTTCCACAATGAGCAGTTCTTC. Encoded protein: CASSLVTVSGSFHNEQFF.

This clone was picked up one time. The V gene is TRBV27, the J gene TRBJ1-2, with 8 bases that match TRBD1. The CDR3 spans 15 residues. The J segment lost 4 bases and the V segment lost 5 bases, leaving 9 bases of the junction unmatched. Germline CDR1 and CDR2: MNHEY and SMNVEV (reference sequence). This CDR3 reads CASSPGQGEIYGYTF. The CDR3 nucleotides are TGTGCCAGCAGTCCCGGACAGGGTGAAATCTATGGCTACACCTTC.

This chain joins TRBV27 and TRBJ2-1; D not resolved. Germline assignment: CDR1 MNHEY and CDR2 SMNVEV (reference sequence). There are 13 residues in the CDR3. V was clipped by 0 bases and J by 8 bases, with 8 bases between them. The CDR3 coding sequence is TGTGCCAGCAGTTTATCGAGGCCCGATGAGCAGTTCTTC. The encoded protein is CASSLSRPDEQFF.

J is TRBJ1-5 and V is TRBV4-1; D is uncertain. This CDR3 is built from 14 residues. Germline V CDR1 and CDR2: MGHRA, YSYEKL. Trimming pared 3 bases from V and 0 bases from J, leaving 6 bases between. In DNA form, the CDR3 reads TGCGCCAGCAGCCATCTTTTTAGCAATCAGCCCCAGCATTTT. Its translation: CASSHLFSNQPQHF.

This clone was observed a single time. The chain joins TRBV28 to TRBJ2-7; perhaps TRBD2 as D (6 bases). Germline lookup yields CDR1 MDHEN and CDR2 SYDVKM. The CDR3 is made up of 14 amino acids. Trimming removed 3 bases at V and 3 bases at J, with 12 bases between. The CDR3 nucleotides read TGTGCCAGCAGTTTCAGGGACTCCAACTACGAGCAGTACTTC. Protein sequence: CASSFRDSNYEQYF.

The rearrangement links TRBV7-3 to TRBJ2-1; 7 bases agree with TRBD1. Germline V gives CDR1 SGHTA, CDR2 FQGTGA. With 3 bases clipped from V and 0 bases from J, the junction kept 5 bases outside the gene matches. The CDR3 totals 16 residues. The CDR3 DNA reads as TGTGCCAGCAGCTTGGGACAGACGATCTCCTACAATGAGCAGTTCTTC. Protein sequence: CASSLGQTISYNEQFF. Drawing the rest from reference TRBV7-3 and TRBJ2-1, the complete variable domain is GAGVSQTPSNKVTEKGKYVELRCDPISGHTALYWYRQSLGQGPEFLIYFQGTGAADDSGLPNDRFFAVRPEGSVSTLKIQRTERGDSAVYLCASSLGQTISYNEQFFGPGTRLTVL.

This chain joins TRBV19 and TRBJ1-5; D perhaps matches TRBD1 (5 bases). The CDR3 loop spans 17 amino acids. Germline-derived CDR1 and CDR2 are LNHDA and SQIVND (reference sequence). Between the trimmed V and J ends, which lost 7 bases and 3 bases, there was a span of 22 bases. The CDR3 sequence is CASTQRGKTDVNQPQHF. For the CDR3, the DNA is TGTGCCAGTACCCAGCGGGGGAAGACGGACGTCAATCAGCCCCAGCATTTT.

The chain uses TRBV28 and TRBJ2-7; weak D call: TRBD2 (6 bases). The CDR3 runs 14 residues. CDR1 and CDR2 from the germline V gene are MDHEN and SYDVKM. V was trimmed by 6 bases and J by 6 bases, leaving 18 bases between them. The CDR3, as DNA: TGTGCCAGCAGGGTAGGCCTAGCGAACGCCGAGCAGTACTTC. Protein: CASRVGLANAEQYF.

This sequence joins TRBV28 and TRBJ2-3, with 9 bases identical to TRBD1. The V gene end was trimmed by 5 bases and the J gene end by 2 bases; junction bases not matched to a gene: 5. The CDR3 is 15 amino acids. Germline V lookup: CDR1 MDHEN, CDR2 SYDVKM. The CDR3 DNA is TGTGCCAGCAGTCCGAGGACAGGGGTCACAGATACGCAGTATTTT. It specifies CASSPRTGVTDTQYF. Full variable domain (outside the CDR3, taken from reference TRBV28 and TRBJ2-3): DVKVTQSSRYLVKRTGEKVFLECVQDMDHENMFWYRQDPGLGLRLIYFSYDVKMKEKGDIPEGYSVSREKKERFSLILESASTNQTSMYLCASSPRTGVTDTQYFGPGTRLTVL.

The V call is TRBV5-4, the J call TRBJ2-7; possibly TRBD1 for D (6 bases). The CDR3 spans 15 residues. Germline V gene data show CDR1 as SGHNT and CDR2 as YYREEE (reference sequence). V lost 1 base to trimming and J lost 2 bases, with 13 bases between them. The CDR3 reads CASSLRKGGPYEQYF. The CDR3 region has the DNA TGTGCCAGCAGCTTGAGGAAAGGGGGTCCCTACGAGCAGTACTTC.

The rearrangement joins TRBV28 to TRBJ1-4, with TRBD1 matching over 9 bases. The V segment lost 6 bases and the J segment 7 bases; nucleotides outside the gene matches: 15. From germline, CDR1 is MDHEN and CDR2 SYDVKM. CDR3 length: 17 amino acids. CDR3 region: CASRANRGLVSGEKLFF. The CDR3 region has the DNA TGTGCCAGCAGGGCTAACAGGGGGCTGGTTTCGGGTGAAAAACTGTTTTTT.

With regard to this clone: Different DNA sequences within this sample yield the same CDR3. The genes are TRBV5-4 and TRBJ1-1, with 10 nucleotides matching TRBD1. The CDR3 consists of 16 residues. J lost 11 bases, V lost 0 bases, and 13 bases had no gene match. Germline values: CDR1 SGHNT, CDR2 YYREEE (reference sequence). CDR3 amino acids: CASSLAEGTGAVRAFF. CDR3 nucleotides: TGTGCCAGCAGCTTGGCCGAAGGGACAGGGGCAGTAAGGGCTTTCTTT. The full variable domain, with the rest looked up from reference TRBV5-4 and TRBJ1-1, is ETGVTQSPTHLIKTRGQQVTLRCSSQSGHNTVSWYQQALGQGPQFIFQYYREEENGRGNFPPRFSGLQFPNYSSELNVNALELDDSALYLCASSLAEGTGAVRAFFGQGTRLTVV.

The CDR3 loop is CASSLRIQGRVFGKNIQYF. The DNA of the CDR3 is TGTGCCAGCAGCTTAAGGATCCAGGGAAGGGTTTTCGGCAAAAACATTCAGTACTTC. The chain carries TRBV11-3 and TRBJ2-4; a weak D match, TRBD1 (5 bases). The CDR3 runs 19 residues. V was cut by 2 bases and J by 3 bases, with 23 bases left in between. Germline CDR1 SGHNT, CDR2 YENEEA.

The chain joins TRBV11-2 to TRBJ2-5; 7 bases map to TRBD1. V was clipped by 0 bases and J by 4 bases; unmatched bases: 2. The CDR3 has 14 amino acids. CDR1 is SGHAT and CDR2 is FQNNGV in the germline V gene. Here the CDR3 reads CASSLDPGGETQYF. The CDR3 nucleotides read TGTGCCAGCAGCTTAGACCCAGGGGGAGAGACCCAGTACTTC.

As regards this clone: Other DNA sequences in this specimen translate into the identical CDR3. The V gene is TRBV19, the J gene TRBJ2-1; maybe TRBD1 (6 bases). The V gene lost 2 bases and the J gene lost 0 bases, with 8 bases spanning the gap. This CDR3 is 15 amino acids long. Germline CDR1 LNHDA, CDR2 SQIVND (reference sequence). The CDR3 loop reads CASSITGSSYNEQFF. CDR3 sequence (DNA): TGTGCCAGTAGTATAACAGGGAGCTCCTACAATGAGCAGTTCTTC.

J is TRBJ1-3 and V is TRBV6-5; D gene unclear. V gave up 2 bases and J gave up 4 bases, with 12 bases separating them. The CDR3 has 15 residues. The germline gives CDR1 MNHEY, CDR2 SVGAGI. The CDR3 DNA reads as TGTGCCAGCAGTTACGATGGGCGCCAAGGAAACACCATATATTTT. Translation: CASSYDGRQGNTIYF.

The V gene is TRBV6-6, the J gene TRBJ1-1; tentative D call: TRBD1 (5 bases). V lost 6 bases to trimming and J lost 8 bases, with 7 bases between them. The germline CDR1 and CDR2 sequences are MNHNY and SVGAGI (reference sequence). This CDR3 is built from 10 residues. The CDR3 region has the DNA TGTGCCAGCAGGGAGGGGGAAGCTTTCTTT. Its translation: CASREGEAFF.

CDR3 sequence: CASSEWDRGNTEAFF. In DNA form, the CDR3 reads TGTGCCAGCAGTGAGTGGGACAGGGGAAACACTGAAGCTTTCTTT. This chain links TRBV2 with TRBJ1-1; 10 nucleotides match TRBD1. The CDR3 loop spans 15 amino acids. Trimming removed 3 bases from V and 2 bases from J; junction bases left unmatched: 3. Germline CDR1 is SNHLY and CDR2 is FYNNEI.

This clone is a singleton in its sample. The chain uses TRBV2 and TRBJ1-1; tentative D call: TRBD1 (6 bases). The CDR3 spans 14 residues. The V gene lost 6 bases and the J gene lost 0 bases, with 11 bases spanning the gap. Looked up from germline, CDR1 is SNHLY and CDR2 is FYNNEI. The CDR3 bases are TGTGCCAGCAGGGAGGACAGCCTGAACACTGAAGCTTTCTTT. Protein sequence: CASREDSLNTEAFF.

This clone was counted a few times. The CDR3: CASSYIGGEKLFF. The DNA for the CDR3 is TGTGCCAGCAGTTACATAGGGGGCGAAAAACTGTTTTTT. This rearrangement joins TRBV6-5 to TRBJ1-4, with 7 nucleotides matching TRBD1. Per the germline V gene, CDR1 is MNHEY and CDR2 is SVGAGI. The CDR3 spans 13 residues. The V segment lost 2 bases and the J segment 8 bases; nucleotides outside the gene matches: 2.

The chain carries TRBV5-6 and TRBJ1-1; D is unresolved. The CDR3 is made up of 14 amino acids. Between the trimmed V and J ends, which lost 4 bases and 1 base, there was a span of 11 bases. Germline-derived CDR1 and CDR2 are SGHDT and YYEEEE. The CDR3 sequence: CASSVVGGNTEAFF. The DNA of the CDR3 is TGTGCCAGCAGCGTGGTTGGAGGGAACACTGAAGCTTTCTTT.

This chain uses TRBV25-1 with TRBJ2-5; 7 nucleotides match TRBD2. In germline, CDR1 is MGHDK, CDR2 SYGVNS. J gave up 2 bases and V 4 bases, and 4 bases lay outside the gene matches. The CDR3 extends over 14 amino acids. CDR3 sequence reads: CASSVTREQETQYF. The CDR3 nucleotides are TGTGCCAGCAGTGTAACGCGGGAGCAAGAGACCCAGTACTTC.

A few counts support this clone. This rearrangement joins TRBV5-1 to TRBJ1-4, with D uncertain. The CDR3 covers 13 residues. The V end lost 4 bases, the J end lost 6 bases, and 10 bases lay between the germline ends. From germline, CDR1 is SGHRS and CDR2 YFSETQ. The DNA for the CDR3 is TGCGCCAGCAGCGCGGCGGGAGATGAAAAACTGTTTTTT. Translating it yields CASSAAGDEKLFF.

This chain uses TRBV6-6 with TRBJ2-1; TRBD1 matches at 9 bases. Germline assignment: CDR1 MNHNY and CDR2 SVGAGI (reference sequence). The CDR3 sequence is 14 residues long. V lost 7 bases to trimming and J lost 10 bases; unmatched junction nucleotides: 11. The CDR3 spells CASTLRDRDREQFF. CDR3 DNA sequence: TGTGCCAGCACTCTCCGGGACAGGGATCGAGAGCAGTTCTTC.

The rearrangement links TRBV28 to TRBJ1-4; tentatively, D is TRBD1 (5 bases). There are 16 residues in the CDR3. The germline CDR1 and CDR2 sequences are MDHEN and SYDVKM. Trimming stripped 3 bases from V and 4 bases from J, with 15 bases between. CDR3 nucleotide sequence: TGTGCCAGCAGTTTCGGGCTCGGGGGATTTAATGAAAAACTGTTTTTT. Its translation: CASSFGLGGFNEKLFF.

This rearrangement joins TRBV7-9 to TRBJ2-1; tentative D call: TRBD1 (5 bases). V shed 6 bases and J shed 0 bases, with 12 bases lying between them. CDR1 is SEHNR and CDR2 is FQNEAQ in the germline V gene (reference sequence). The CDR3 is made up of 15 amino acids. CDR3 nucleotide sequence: TGTGCCAGCAGTACTGACAGCCGCTCCTACAATGAGCAGTTCTTC. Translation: CASSTDSRSYNEQFF.